This T cell receptor beta chain emerged from a study of blood T cell repertoires in COVID-19. Study at large: COVID-19 samples from acute and convalescent phases originated in the United States, Italy and Spain. Sources were T cells, B-cell-depleted T cells, or PBMCs; the material itself was cDNA or gDNA.

In the study's own analysis: Cell counts per sample came from amplifying reference gene primers. The data were produced by immunoSEQ multiplex PCR, yet TCRdb's version contains in-frame clones alone and is incomplete. That table gives V, J and clone size, and the DNA gave D and trimming. The table includes about 100,000 clones, about 85% detected once. The receptor comes from a man between 50 and 59 years old with active or convalescent COVID-19. Source material: peripheral blood.

The CDR3 sequence is CASSPISTGRFTDTQYF. The CDR3, as DNA: TGTGCCAGCAGCCCCATCTCGACAGGGAGGTTCACAGATACGCAGTATTTT. The chain recombines TRBV7-3 with TRBJ2-3; maybe TRBD1 (7 bases). The CDR3 covers 17 residues. Germline assignment: CDR1 SGHTA and CDR2 FQGTGA. V lost 5 bases and J lost 2, with 20 bases in between.